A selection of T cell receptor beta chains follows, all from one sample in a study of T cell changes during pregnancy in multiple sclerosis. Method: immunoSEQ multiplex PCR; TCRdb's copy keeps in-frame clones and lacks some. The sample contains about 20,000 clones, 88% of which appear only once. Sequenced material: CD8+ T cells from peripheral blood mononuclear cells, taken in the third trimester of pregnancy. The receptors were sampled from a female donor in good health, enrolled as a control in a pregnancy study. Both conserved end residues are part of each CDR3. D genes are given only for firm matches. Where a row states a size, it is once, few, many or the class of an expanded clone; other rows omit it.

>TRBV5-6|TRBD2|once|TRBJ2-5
TGTGCCAGCAGCTTTTTTTTTCTTATGCGGGGGTGGCAGGAGACCCAGTACTTC
CASSFFFLMRGWQETQYF
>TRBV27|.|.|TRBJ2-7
TGTGCCAGCAGATCTAGAGGGAGCTACGAGCAGTACTTC
CASRSRGSYEQYF
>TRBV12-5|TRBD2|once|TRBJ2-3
TGTGCTAGTGGTTTGGTAAGCGGGGGGAAAACAGATACGCAGTATTTT
CASGLVSGGKTDTQYF
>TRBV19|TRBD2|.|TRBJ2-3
TGTGCCAGTAGCCTCACTAGCGCCCGCTGGGATACGCAGTATTTT
CASSLTSARWDTQYF
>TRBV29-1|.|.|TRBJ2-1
TGCAGCACCCCCCCCAGGGTAGGCAATGAGCAGTTCTTC
CSTPPRVGNEQFF
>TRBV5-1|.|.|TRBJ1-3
TGCGCCAGCAGCTTGGATTGGCGGGGGCGGAACACCATATATTTT
CASSLDWRGRNTIYF
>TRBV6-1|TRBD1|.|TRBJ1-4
TGTGCCGGCAGTGAAGGAGGACAGGGAGGTGAAAAACTGTTTTTT
CAGSEGGQGGEKLFF
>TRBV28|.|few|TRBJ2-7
TGTGCCAGCAGTTCCCTTGTGTCCAGACAGGCGAACTACGAGCAGTACTTC
CASSSLVSRQANYEQYF
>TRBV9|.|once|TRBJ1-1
TGTGCCAGCAGCGTAGGAGGGAAGGTCGGTTCGTGGAGTGAAGCTTTCTTT
CASSVGGKVGSWSEAFF
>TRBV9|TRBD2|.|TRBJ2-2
TGTGCCAGCAGCGTTAGCGGGCCGAACACCGGGGAGCTGTTTTTT
CASSVSGPNTGELFF
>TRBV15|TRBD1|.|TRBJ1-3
TGTGCCACCAGCAGCGCCCAGGGGGCCCCTGGAAACACCATATATTTT
CATSSAQGAPGNTIYF
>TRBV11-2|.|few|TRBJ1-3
TGTGCCAGCAGCTTAGATCTGGGCAGCACTGGAAACACCATATATTTT
CASSLDLGSTGNTIYF
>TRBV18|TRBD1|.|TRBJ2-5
TGTGCCAGCTCGGAAACAGGGGGCAGAAAAGAGACCCAGTACTTC
CASSETGGRKETQYF
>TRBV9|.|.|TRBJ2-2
TGTGCCAGCAGCGGAGGGGACTGGAGAGTCGGGGAGCTGTTTTTT
CASSGGDWRVGELFF
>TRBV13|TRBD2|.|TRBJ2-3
TGTGCCAGCAGCTCCGCGTCCACTAGCGGCACAGATACGCAGTATTTT
CASSSASTSGTDTQYF
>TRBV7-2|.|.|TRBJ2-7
TGTGCCAGCTTACCTCAGGAGGCCCACGAGCAGTACTTC
CASLPQEAHEQYF
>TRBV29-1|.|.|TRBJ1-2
TGCAGCGTTGAAGAAATAACAGGTTCTGACGGCTACACCTTC
CSVEEITGSDGYTF
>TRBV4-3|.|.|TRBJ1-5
TGCGCCAGCAGCCAAGATCGGACAGGCAATCAGCCCCAGCATTTT
CASSQDRTGNQPQHF
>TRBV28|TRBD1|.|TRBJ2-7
TGTGCCAGCGGATCGGGACAGATCTACGAGCAGTACTTC
CASGSGQIYEQYF
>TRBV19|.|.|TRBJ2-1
TGTGCCAGTAGTGCCAGGGTTTGGGCCTACAATGAGCAGTTCTTC
CASSARVWAYNEQFF
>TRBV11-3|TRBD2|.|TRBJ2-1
TGTGCCAGCAGCTCAAATAGACTAGCGGGGAACAATGAGCAGTTCTTC
CASSSNRLAGNNEQFF
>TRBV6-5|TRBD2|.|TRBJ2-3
TGTGCCAGCAGTTACACGACTAGCGGCTACACAGATACGCAGTATTTT
CASSYTTSGYTDTQYF
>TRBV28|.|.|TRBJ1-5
TGTGCCAGCAGTTATACAGGGTACAATCAGCCCCAGCATTTT
CASSYTGYNQPQHF
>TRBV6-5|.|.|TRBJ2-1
TGTGCCAGCAGCCAACTAGGCTCCAATGAGCAGTTCTTC
CASSQLGSNEQFF
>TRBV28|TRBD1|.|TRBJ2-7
TGTGCCAGCAGTTGGGGACAGGGGGTCAACGAGCAGTACTTC
CASSWGQGVNEQYF
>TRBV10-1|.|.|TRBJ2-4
TGCGCCAGCAGTGGGGGGCCAAAGACAAGGCTAGCCAAAAACATTCAGTACTTC
CASSGGPKTRLAKNIQYF
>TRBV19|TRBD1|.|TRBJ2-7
TGTGCCAGTAGTAGGACAGGGCACTCCTACGAGCAGTACTTC
CASSRTGHSYEQYF
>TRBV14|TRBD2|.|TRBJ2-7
TGTGCCAGCAGCCCGGGACTAGCGTCGGGGGAGCAGTACTTC
CASSPGLASGEQYF
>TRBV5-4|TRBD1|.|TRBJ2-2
TGTGCCAGCAGCCCGGGGACAGGGGTCGTCACCGGGGAGCTGTTTTTT
CASSPGTGVVTGELFF